The sequence of this T cell receptor (beta chain) was determined in a study of T cells in narcolepsy. Study-wide context: Donors had narcolepsy type 1 or type 2, or were healthy controls. The study's findings and limits: Reportedly, autoreactive clonotypes were serially detected in patients' blood but not controls'. Comparing one patient's CSF and blood CD4+ clonotypes highlighted HCRT- and TRIB2-specific autoreactive clonotypes. Some memory CD4+ repertoires had no autoreactive clone sequences.

This table comes from immunoSEQ multiplex PCR, and its TCRdb copy is limited to in-frame clones, with some not included. This table holds tens of thousands of clones, 81% found once. As for this clone: Its antigen is as yet unknown.

Trimming took 6 bases from V and 5 from J, leaving 11 bases between them. The CDR3 has 13 residues. Germline-derived CDR1 and CDR2 are SNHLY and FYNNEI. Sequencing used memory (CD45RA-) CD4+ T cells from blood. The receptor was isolated from a human donor in good health. J is TRBJ1-5 and V is TRBV2; possibly TRBD1 for D (5 bases). The CDR3 DNA follows: TGTGCCAGCAGGGGGACGGGAGATCAGCCCCAGCATTTT. Encoded protein: CASRGTGDQPQHF.